This T cell receptor beta chain was identified in a study of CD8+ T cells in alopecia areata. Whole-study context: Skin from approximately 6-12-month-old C3H/HeJ graft donors with spontaneous alopecia went to roughly 6-11-week-old female C3H/HeJ mice.

General study points: In lesional scalp, particularly from alopecia totalis/universalis, clonality was higher than in normal scalp. Among the cells sequenced in scalp samples are also the resident alphabeta T cells of normal skin. Mice showed clearer TCR sharing than patients did, a gap that was possibly HLA-related.

This clone was observed many times. Its antigen is still unknown. Mouse gene names apply. The DNA ends 4 residues before the CDR3 does, and the rest of the CDR3 is filled in from the germline J gene. Per germline, CDR1 NSQYPW and CDR2 LRSPGD (reference sequence). Trimming removed 3 bases from V and 1 base from J; junction bases left unmatched: 1. The CDR3 contains 15 residues. RNA extraction was followed by reverse transcription into cDNA, which acted as the sequencing template. Clones were read by immunoSEQ multiplex PCR, and TCRdb kept only the in-frame ones, dropping some. Listed for the sample are some 2,000 clones, none seen a single time.

V and J are TRBV1 and TRBJ2-2; 8 bases are a match to TRBD1. The clonotype originates from a C3H/HeJ mouse with alopecia areata. The mouse strain carries the MHC haplotype H2-k. The sequencing input was lesional skin. The sequenced part of the CDR3 DNA is TGCACCTGCAGTGCTACAGGGGGAAACACCGGG. It translates to CTCSATGGNTG. The complete CDR3 reads CTCSATGGNTGQLYF.